These 19 T cell receptor beta chains were all obtained from the same sample, sequenced in a study of blood T cell repertoires in COVID-19. The data were produced by immunoSEQ multiplex PCR, yet TCRdb's version contains in-frame clones alone and is incomplete. The sample yields under 150,000 clones, about 77% seen once. The sample was peripheral blood. These receptors came from a human donor in a cohort sampled during active COVID-19.

The chain links TRBV28 to TRBJ2-7; D is undetermined. The V end was cut by 4 bases, the J end by 0 bases, with 19 bases between. The germline CDR1 and CDR2 sequences are MDHEN and SYDVKM. The length of the CDR3 is 17 residues. The CDR3 loop reads CASSSALSSRSSYEQYF. CDR3 coding DNA: TGTGCCAGCAGTTCCGCCTTAAGTAGCAGAAGCTCCTACGAGCAGTACTTC.

This clone came up once. The chain carries TRBV2 and TRBJ2-2, with D perhaps matching TRBD1 (6 bases). Trimming left V 0 bases short and J 6 bases short, with 11 bases between. The CDR3 spans 15 residues. The germline V gene has CDR1 SNHLY and CDR2 FYNNEI. The CDR3 DNA reads TGTGCCAGCAGTGAAGCCCCAGGGGCCGCCGGGGAGCTGTTTTTT. Its translation is CASSEAPGAAGELFF.

The table lists this clone with a count of one. V usage is TRBV28 and J usage is TRBJ2-5; D perhaps matches TRBD2 (6 bases). There are 14 residues in the CDR3. V was clipped by 10 bases and J by 5 bases, with 20 bases between them. The germline V gene encodes CDR1 MDHEN and CDR2 SYDVKM. This CDR3 reads CAIRASGAAETQYF. For the CDR3, the DNA is TGTGCCATCCGCGCGTCGGGAGCAGCGGAGACCCAGTACTTC.

This CDR3 is CASSLDRVSGYTF. CDR3 bases: TGTGCCAGCAGCTTAGACAGGGTTTCTGGCTACACCTTC. This chain joins TRBV11-2 and TRBJ1-2, with D possibly matching TRBD1 (5 bases). The germline V gene has CDR1 SGHAT and CDR2 FQNNGV. This CDR3 spans 13 amino acids. Between the trimmed V and J ends, which lost 0 bases and 7 bases, there was a span of 9 bases.

This rearrangement joins TRBV6-2 or TRBV6-3 to TRBJ1-5; 7 bases are a match to TRBD1. Trimming at V came to 2 bases and at J to 5 bases, leaving 3 bases not matched to a gene. CDR1 MNHEY and CDR2 SVGEGT come from the germline V gene. The CDR3 runs to 14 residues. DNA of the CDR3: TGTGCCAGCAGTTACCTACAGGGGTATCAGCCCCAGCATTTT. This encodes CASSYLQGYQPQHF.

This rearrangement joins TRBV20-1 to TRBJ2-7, with unresolved D. V was pared by 3 bases and J by 5 bases, with 11 bases between. CDR3 length equals 12 residues. Germline-derived CDR1 and CDR2 are DFQATT and SNEGSKA (reference sequence). CDR3 region: CSASPRLDEQYF. CDR3 nucleotides: TGCAGTGCTAGTCCCAGACTCGACGAGCAGTACTTC.

This chain links TRBV4-2 with TRBJ1-4; D is unresolved. The CDR3 extends over 14 amino acids. In germline, CDR1 is LGHNA, CDR2 YNFKEQ. V lost 1 base to trimming and J lost 6 bases, with 9 bases between them. The CDR3 DNA reads as TGTGCCAGCAGCCAAGCGACTGAGGATGAAAAACTGTTTTTT. It is translated as CASSQATEDEKLFF.

The CDR3 region is CASSGAGTSLLEQYF. CDR3 bases: TGTGCCAGCAGCGGAGCCGGGACTAGCCTTTTGGAGCAGTACTTC. This chain joins TRBV9 and TRBJ2-7; 9 nucleotides match TRBD2. The CDR3 runs 15 residues. CDR1 and CDR2 from the germline V gene are SGDLS and YYNGEE. The J segment lost 7 bases and the V segment lost 3 bases, leaving 11 bases of the junction unmatched.

V is TRBV7-2 and J is TRBJ2-7, with D perhaps TRBD1 (5 bases). Trimming took 5 bases from V and 2 from J, leaving 13 bases between them. Germline lookup yields CDR1 SGHTA and CDR2 FQGNSA. The CDR3 has 14 amino acids. In DNA, the CDR3 is TGTGCCAGCAGCGCCGGCCAGGGAACCTACGAGCAGTACTTC. This codes for CASSAGQGTYEQYF.

This rearrangement joins TRBV4-3 to TRBJ2-2; D ambiguous. There are 13 residues in the CDR3. The germline V gene has CDR1 LGHNA and CDR2 YSLEER. Trimming removed 2 bases at V and 6 bases at J, with 7 bases between. CDR3: CASSQIRSGELFF. The CDR3 bases are TGCGCCAGCAGCCAAATCCGTTCCGGGGAGCTGTTTTTT.

The V and J genes are TRBV7-2 and TRBJ2-1, with 8 bases identical to TRBD2. Germline V gives CDR1 SGHTA, CDR2 FQGNSA. The CDR3 spans 16 residues. With 5 bases clipped from V and 2 bases from J, the junction kept 8 bases outside the gene matches. CDR3 region: CASSVNSGAAYNEQFF. The CDR3, as DNA: TGTGCCAGCAGCGTTAATAGCGGGGCCGCCTACAATGAGCAGTTCTTC. Combining the CDR3 with reference TRBV7-2 and TRBJ2-1 gives the whole variable domain GAGVSQSPSNKVTEKGKDVELRCDPISGHTALYWYRQSLGQGLEFLIYFQGNSAPDKSGLPSDRFSAERTGGSVSTLTIQRTQQEDSAVYLCASSVNSGAAYNEQFFGPGTRLTVL.

This clone occurred a few times. The chain combines TRBV5-1 with TRBJ1-5, with TRBD1 matching 8 bases. V gave up 2 bases and J gave up 7 bases; unmatched junction bases: 5. The CDR3 has 14 residues. Germline V lookup: CDR1 SGHRS, CDR2 YFSETQ. CDR3 amino acids: CASSLQGEDQPQHF. CDR3 bases: TGCGCCAGCAGCTTACAGGGGGAGGACCAGCCCCAGCATTTT.

The chain has TRBV11-2 and TRBJ1-2, with TRBD1 as a possible D gene (5 bases). There are 15 residues in the CDR3. Germline assignment: CDR1 SGHAT and CDR2 FQNNGV. V was trimmed by 1 base and J by 3 bases, leaving 12 bases between them. The CDR3 region is CASSLVVGADYGYTF. For the CDR3, the DNA is TGTGCCAGCAGCTTAGTGGTTGGGGCAGACTATGGCTACACCTTC.

This chain links TRBV6-2 or TRBV6-3 with TRBJ1-2; D is unclear. The CDR3 length is 15 residues. The V end lost 5 bases, the J end lost 8 bases, and 21 bases lay between the germline ends. The germline gives CDR1 MNHEY, CDR2 SVGEGT. CDR3 residues: CASSQSTVFPRGYTF. DNA for the CDR3: TGTGCCAGCAGTCAATCCACGGTCTTCCCGCGCGGCTACACCTTC.

The J gene is TRBJ2-2, the V gene TRBV5-6; 7 positions agree with TRBD2. Germline values: CDR1 SGHDT, CDR2 YYEEEE. This CDR3 has 14 amino acids. Trimming took 3 bases from V and 5 from J; bases not matched to a gene: 4. DNA for the CDR3: TGTGCCAGCAGCTCGGACGGGGGGACCGGGGAGCTGTTTTTT. Its translation: CASSSDGGTGELFF.

This chain uses TRBV5-1 with TRBJ1-1; unclear D gene. From germline, CDR1 is SGHRS and CDR2 YFSETQ. Trimming cost V 4 bases and J 4 bases, with 17 bases left between them. This CDR3 comprises 15 residues. DNA for the CDR3: TGCGCCAGCAGCGTCGCCACAGCCCTGAGCACTGAAGCTTTCTTT. Its translation: CASSVATALSTEAFF.

This clone showed up just a few times. The genes are TRBV30 and TRBJ2-7; TRBD1 matches 8 bases. The germline CDR1 and CDR2 sequences are GTSNPN and SVGIG (reference sequence). The CDR3 length is 13 residues. With V trimmed by 5 bases and J by 5 bases, 8 bases remained unmatched. Written as DNA, the CDR3 is TGTGCCTGGCTCGACAGGGGAGGAAACGAGCAGTACTTC. It translates to CAWLDRGGNEQYF.

This chain uses TRBV4-1 with TRBJ1-2, with TRBD1 as a possible D gene (5 bases). The V end was cut by 6 bases, the J end by 1 base, with 18 bases between. The length of the CDR3 is 16 residues. Germline V lookup: CDR1 MGHRA, CDR2 YSYEKL. The CDR3 region is CASRQIFGTDNYGYTF. The CDR3 bases are TGCGCCAGCAGACAGATCTTCGGGACTGATAACTATGGCTACACCTTC.

This clone was observed a handful of times. V is TRBV7-9 and J is TRBJ2-1; D unresolved. The CDR3 covers 13 residues. Looked up from germline, CDR1 is SEHNR and CDR2 is FQNEAQ (reference sequence). V was clipped by 2 bases and J by 5 bases, with 7 bases between them. CDR3 DNA sequence: TGTGCCAGCAGCTTACGGGTCGACAATGAGCAGTTCTTC. Its translation is CASSLRVDNEQFF. Based on the CDR3 plus reference TRBV7-9 and TRBJ2-1, the full variable domain is DTGVSQNPRHKITKRGQNVTFRCDPISEHNRLYWYRQTLGQGPEFLTYFQNEAQLEKSRLLSDRFSAERPKGSFSTLEIQRTEQGDSAMYLCASSLRVDNEQFFGPGTRLTVL.